This section outlines one TCR beta chain sequence together with its context. As yet, its antigen is unknown. The PCR employed 60 Vbeta primers together with 13 Jbeta primers. The assay was immunoSEQ multiplex PCR, and TCRdb's table has in-frame clones only and misses some. The sample has more than 150,000 clones; over 75% are singletons. This entry comes from a study of cytomegalovirus exposure and HLA in healthy donors. CDR1 is MNHEY, CDR2 SMNVEV, per germline (reference sequence). The V end was cut by 2 bases, the J end by 4 bases, with 8 bases between. There are 13 residues in the CDR3. Study results and caveats: High sensitivity and specificity were reportedly achieved when the classifier diagnosed cytomegalovirus status.

What was sequenced was PBMCs. The rearrangement joins TRBV27 to TRBJ1-2; D remains ambiguous. This TCR derives from a woman under 40 in good health and CMV-seronegative. CDR3: CASSLGPFYGYTF. The CDR3 nucleotides read TGTGCCAGCAGTTTAGGGCCATTCTATGGCTACACCTTC.